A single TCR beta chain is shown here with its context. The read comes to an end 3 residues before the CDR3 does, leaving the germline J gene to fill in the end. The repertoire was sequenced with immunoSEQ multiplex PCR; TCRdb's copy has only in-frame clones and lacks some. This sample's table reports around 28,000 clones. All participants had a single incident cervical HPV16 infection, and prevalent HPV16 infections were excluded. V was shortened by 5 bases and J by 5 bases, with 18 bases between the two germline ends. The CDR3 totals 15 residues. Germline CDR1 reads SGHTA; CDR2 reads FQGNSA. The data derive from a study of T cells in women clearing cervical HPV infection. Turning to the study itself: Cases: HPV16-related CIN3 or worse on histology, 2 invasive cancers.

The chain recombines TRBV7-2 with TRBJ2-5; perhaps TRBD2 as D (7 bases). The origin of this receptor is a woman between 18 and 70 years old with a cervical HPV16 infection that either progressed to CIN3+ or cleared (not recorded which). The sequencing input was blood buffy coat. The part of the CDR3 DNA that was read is TGTGCCAGCAGCCCCCCTGTCCGGGGGGCCGAGACC. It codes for CASSPPVRGAET. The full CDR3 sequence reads CASSPPVRGAETQYF.